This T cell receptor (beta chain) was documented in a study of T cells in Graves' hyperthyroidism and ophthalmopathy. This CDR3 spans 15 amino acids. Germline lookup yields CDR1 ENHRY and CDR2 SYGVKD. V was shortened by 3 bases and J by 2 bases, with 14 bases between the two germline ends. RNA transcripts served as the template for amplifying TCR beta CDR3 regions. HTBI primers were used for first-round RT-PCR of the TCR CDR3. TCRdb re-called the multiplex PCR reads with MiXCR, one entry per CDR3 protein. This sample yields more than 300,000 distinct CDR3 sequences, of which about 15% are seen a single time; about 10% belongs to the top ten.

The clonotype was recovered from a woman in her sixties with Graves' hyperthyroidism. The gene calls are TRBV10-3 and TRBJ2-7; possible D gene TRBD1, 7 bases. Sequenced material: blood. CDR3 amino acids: CAISDGRGDTYEQYF. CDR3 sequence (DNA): TGTGCCATCAGTGATGGCAGGGGGGACACCTACGAGCAGTACTTC.